A selection of T cell receptor beta chains follows, all from one sample in a study of shared clonotypes between healthy human individuals. Assay: immunoSEQ multiplex PCR; the TCRdb copy retains only in-frame clones and omits some. The top ten hold about 1.6% of the sample, which has around 1,900,000 clones, 85% to 95% seen once. Sample: naive CD8+ T cells from PBMCs. The receptors derive from a man aged 18-30 years in good health. Some clones in this sample may be carry-over from other donors' samples. Each CDR3 is given with its conserved first and last residue. D genes are given only for firm matches. Expanded clones get a size class; other rows say once, few or many, or leave the size out.

d_call,clone_size,j_call,v_call,cdr3_aa,cdr3_nt
TRBD1,NA,TRBJ2-5,TRBV2,CASSDRWTGGSQETQYF,TGTGCCAGCAGTGACCGCTGGACAGGGGGATCCCAAGAGACCCAGTACTTC
NA,NA,TRBJ2-7,TRBV5-4,CASSLKREKPPEQYF,TGTGCCAGCAGCTTGAAACGGGAGAAACCCCCGGAGCAGTACTTC
TRBD1,NA,TRBJ1-1,TRBV14,CASSQAYRGNTEAFF,TGTGCCAGCAGCCAAGCTTACAGGGGGAACACTGAAGCTTTCTTT
NA,NA,TRBJ2-3,TRBV7-3,CASSLTGSSTDTQYF,TGTGCCAGCAGCTTAACCGGTTCTAGCACAGATACGCAGTATTTT
TRBD1,NA,TRBJ1-1,TRBV6-1,CASNHRGLPEAFF,TGTGCCAGCAATCACAGGGGGCTCCCTGAAGCTTTCTTT
NA,NA,TRBJ1-5,TRBV10-3,CAISESKDYSNQPQHF,TGTGCCATCAGTGAGTCGAAGGACTATAGCAATCAGCCCCAGCATTTT
NA,NA,TRBJ1-6,TRBV30,CAWTQDNYNSPLHF,TGTGCCTGGACGCAGGACAACTATAATTCACCCCTCCACTTT
TRBD2,NA,TRBJ2-7,TRBV9,CASSVVASGRDEQYF,TGTGCCAGCAGCGTAGTGGCTAGCGGGAGGGACGAGCAGTACTTC
TRBD2,once,TRBJ2-7,TRBV14,CASSHKLAGNYEQYF,TGTGCCAGCAGCCATAAACTAGCGGGTAACTACGAGCAGTACTTC
TRBD1,NA,TRBJ2-7,TRBV5-6,CASSTWTGGFGPTSYEQYF,TGTGCCAGCAGCACGTGGACAGGGGGCTTTGGTCCTACCTCCTACGAGCAGTACTTC
TRBD1,NA,TRBJ2-1,TRBV15,CATSRGLTGTGGIYNEQFF,TGTGCCACCAGCAGGGGATTAACCGGGACAGGGGGCATCTACAATGAGCAGTTCTTC
NA,NA,TRBJ2-5,TRBV4-3,CASSQEVSRQETQYF,TGCGCCAGCAGCCAAGAGGTCAGCAGACAAGAGACCCAGTACTTC